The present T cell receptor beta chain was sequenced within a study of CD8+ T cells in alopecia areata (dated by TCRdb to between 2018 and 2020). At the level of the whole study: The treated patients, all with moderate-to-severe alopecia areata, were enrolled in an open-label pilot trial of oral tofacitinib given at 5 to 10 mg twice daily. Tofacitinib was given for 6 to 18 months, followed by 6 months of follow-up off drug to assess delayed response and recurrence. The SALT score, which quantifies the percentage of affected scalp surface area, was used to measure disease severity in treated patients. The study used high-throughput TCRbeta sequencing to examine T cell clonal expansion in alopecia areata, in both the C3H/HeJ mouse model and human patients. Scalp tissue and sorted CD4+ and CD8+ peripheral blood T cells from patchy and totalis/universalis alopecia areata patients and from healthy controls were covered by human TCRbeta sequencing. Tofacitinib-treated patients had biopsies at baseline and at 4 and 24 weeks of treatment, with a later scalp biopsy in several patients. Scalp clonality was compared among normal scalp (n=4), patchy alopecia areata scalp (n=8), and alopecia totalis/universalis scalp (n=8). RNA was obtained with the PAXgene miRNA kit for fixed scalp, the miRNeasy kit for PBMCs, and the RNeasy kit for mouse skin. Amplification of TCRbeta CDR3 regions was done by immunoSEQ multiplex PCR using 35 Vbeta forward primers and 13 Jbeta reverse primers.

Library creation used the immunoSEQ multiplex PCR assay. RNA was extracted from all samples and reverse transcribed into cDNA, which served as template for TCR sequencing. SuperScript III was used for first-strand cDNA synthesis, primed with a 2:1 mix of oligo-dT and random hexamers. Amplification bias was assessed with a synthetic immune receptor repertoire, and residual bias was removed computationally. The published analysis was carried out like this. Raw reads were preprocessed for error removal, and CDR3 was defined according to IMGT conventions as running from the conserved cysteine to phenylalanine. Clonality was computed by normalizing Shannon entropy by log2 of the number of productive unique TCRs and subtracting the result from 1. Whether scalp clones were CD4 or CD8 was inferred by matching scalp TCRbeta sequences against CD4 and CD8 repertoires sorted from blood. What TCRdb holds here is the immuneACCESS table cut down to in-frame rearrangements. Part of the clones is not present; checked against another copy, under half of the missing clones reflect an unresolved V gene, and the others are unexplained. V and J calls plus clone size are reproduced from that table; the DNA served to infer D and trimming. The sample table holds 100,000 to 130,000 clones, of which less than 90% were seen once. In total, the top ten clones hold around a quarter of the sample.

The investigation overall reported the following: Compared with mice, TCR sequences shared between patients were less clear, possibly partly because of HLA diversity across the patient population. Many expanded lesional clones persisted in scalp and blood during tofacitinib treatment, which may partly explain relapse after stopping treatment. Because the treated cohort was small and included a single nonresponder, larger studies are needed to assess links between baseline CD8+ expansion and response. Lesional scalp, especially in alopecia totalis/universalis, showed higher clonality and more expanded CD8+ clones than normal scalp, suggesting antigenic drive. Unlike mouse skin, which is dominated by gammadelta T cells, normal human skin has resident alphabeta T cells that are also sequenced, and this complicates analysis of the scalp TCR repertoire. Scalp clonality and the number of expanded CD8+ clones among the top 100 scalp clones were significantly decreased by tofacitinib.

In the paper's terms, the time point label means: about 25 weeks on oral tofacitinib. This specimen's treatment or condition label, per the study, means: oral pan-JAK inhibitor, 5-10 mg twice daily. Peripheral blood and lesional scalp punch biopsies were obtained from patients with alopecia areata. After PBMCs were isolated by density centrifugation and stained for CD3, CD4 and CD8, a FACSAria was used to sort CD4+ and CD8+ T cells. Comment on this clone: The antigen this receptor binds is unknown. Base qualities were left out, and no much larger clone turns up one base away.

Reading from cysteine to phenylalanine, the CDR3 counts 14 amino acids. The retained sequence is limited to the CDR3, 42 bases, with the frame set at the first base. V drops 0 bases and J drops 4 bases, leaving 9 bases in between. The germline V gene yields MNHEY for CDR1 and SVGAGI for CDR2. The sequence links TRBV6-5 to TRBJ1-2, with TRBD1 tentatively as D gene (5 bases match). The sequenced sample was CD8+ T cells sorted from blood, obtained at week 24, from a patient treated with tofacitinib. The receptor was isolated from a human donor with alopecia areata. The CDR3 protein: CASSYSGVGYGYTF. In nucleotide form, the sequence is TGTGCCAGCAGTTACTCGGGGGTGGGCTATGGCTACACCTTC.